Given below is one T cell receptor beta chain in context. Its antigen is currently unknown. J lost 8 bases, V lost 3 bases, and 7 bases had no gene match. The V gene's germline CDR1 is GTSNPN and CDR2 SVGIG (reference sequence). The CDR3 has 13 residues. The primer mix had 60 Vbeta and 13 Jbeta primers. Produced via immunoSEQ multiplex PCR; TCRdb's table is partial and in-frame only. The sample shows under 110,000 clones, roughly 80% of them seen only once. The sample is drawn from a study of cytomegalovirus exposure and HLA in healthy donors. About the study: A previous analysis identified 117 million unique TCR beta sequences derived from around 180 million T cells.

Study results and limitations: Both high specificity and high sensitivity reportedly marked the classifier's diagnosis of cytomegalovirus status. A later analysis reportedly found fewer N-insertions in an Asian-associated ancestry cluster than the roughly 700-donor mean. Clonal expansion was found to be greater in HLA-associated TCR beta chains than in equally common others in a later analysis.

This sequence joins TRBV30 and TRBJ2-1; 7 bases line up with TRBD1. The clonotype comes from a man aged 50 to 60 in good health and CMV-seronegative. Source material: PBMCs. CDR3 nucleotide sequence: TGTGCCTGGAGCGGGACAGCCTTGGATGAGCAGTTCTTC. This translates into CAWSGTALDEQFF.